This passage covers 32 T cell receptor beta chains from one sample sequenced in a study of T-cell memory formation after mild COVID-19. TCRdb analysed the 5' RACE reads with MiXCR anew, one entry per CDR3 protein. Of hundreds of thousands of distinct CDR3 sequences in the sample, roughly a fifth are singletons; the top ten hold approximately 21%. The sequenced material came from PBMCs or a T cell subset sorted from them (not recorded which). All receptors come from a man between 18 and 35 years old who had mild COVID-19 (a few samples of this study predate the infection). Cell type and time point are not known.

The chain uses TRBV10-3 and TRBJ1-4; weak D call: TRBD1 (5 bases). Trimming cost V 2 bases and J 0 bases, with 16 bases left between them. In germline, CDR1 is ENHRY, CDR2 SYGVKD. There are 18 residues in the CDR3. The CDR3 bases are TGTGCCATCAGTGAGGGGCCCTTGTCGGGGGCAACTAATGAAAAACTGTTTTTT. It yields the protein CAISEGPLSGATNEKLFF.

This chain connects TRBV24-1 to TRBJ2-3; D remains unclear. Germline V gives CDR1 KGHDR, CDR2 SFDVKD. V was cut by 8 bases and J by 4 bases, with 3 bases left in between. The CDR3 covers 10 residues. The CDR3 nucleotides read TGTGCCACCAAAGCAGATACGCAGTATTTT. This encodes CATKADTQYF.

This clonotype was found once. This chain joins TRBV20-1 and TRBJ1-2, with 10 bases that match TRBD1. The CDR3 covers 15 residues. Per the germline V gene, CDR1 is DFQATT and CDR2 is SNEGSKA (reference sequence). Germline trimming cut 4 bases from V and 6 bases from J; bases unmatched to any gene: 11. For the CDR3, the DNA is TGCAGTGCTAACTCCGGGACAGGGGTCCCCCATGGCTACACCTTC. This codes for CSANSGTGVPHGYTF.

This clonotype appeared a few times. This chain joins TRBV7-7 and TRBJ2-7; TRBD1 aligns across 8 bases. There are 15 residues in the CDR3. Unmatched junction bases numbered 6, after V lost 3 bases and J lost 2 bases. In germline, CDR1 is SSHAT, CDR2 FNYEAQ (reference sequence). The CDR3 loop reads CASSFGQGDTYEQYF. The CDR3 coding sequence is TGTGCCAGCAGCTTCGGACAGGGAGATACCTACGAGCAGTACTTC.

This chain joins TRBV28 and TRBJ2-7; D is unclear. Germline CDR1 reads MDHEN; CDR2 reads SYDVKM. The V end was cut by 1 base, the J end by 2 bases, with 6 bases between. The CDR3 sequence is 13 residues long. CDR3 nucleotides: TGTGCCAGCAGTTTATATGGGGCCTACGAGCAGTACGTC. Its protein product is CASSLYGAYEQYV.

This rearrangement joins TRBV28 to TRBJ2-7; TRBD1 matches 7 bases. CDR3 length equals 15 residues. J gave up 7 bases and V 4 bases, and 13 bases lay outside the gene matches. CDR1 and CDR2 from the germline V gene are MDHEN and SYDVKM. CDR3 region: CASSSNSRAGGEQYV. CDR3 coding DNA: TGTGCCAGCAGTTCGAACTCCCGGGCAGGGGGTGAGCAGTACGTC.

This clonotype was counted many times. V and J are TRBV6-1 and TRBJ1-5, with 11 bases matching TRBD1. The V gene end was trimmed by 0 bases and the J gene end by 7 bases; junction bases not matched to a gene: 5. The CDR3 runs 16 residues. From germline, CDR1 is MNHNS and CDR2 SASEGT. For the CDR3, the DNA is TGTGCCAGCAGTGAAGCGGAGGGGACAGGGGGACAGCCCCAGCATTTT. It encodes CASSEAEGTGGQPQHF.

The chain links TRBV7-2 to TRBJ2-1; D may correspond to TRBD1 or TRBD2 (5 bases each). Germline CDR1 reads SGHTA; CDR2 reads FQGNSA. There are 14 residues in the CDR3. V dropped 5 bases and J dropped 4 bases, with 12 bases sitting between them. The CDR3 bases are TGTGCCAGCAGCCCTTGGGACCGGTACAATGAGCAGTTCTTC. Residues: CASSPWDRYNEQFF.

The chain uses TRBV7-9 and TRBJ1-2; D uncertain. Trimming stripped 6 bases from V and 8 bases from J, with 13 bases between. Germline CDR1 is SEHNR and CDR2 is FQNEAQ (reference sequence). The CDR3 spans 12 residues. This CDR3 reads CASSPTGGGYTF. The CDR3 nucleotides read TGTGCCAGCAGTCCCACTGGCGGCGGCTACACCTTC.

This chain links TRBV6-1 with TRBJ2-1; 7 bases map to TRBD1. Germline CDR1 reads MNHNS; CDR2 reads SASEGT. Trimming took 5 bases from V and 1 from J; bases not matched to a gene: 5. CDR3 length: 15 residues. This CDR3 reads CASSNRGVSYNEQFF. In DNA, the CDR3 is TGTGCCAGCAGTAACAGGGGTGTGTCCTACAATGAGCAGTTCTTC.

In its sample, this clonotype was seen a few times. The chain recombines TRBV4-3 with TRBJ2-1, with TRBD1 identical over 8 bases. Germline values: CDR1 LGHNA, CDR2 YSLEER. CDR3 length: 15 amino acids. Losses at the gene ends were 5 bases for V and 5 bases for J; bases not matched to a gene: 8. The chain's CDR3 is CASSERQGLDNEQFF. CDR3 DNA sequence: TGCGCCAGCAGCGAACGACAGGGGTTGGACAATGAGCAGTTCTTC.

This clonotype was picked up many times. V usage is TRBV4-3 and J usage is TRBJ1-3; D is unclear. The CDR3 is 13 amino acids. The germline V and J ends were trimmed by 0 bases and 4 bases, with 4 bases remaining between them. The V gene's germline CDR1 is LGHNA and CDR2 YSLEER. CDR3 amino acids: CASSQDRGNTIYF. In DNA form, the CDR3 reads TGCGCCAGCAGCCAAGATAGAGGAAACACCATATATTTT.

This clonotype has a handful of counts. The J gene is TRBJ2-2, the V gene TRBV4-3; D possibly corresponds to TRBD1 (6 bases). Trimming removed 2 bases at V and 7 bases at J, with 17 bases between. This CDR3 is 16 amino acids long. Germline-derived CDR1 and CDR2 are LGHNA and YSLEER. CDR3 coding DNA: TGCGCCAGCAGCCAACGGCCCGGCCAGGGGATCGGGGAGCTGTTTTTT. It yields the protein CASSQRPGQGIGELFF.

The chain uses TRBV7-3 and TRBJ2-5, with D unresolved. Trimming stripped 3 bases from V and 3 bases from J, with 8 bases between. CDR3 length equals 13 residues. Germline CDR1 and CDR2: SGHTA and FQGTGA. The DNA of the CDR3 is TGTGCCAGCAGCTTTGGACCGAAAGAGACCCAGTACTTC. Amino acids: CASSFGPKETQYF.

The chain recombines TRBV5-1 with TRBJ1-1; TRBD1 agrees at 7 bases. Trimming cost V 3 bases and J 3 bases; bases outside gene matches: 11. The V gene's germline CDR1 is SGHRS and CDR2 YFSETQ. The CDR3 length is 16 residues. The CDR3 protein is CASSWESTGRHTEAFF. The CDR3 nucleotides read TGCGCCAGCAGCTGGGAGTCGACAGGGAGGCACACTGAAGCTTTCTTT.

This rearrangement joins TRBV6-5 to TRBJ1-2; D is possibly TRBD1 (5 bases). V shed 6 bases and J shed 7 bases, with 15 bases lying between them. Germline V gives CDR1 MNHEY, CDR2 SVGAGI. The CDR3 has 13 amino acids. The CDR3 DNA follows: TGTGCCAGCAGGGAGGGGTTCTCCTCTGGCTACACCTTC. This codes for CASREGFSSGYTF.

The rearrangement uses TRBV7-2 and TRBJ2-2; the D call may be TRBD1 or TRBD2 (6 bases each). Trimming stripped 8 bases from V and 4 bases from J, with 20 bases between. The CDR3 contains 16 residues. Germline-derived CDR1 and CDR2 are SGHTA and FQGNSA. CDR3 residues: CASSRFGGPGTGELFF. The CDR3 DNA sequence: TGTGCCAGCTCAAGATTTGGGGGGCCGGGCACCGGGGAGCTGTTTTTT.

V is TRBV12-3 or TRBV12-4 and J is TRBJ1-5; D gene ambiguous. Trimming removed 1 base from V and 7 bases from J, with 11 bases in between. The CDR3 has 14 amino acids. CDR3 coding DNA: TGTGCCAGCAGTTTAGGAACCCTAGGACAGCCCCAGCATTTT. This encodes CASSLGTLGQPQHF.

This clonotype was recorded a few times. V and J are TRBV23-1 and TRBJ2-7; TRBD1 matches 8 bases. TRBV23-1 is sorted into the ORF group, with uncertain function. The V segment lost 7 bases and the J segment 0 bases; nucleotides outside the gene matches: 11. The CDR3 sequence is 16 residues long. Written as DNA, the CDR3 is TGCGCCAGCACCCAGTCTCCAGGGGGCAACTCCTACGAGCAGTACTTC. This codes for CASTQSPGGNSYEQYF.

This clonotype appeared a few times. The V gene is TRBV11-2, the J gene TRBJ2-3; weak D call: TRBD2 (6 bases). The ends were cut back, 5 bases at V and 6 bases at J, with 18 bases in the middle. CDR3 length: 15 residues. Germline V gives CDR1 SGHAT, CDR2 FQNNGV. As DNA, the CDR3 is TGTGCCAGCAGCAGCACGGGACTCCCGGCGGATACGCAGTATTTT. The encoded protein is CASSSTGLPADTQYF.

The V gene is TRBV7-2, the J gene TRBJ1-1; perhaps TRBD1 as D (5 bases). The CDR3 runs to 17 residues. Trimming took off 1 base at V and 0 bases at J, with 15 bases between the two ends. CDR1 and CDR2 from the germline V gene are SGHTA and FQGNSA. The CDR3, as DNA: TGTGCCAGCAGCTTAGTCTATCGGCGAGGGGTGAACACTGAAGCTTTCTTT. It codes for CASSLVYRRGVNTEAFF.

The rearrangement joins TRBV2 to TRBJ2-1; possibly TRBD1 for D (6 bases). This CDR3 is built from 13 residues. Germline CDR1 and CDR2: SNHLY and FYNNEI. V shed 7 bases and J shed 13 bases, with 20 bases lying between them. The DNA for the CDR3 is TGTGCCAGCATTGGGGGATCCGGGACACAACAGTTCTTC. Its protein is CASIGGSGTQQFF.

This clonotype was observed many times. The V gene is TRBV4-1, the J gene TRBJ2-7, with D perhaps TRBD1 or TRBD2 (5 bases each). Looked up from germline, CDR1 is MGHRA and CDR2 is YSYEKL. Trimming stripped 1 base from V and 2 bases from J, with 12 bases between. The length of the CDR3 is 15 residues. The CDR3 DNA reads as TGCGCCAGCAGCCAAGGGGGGATGACCCCCTACGAGCAGTACTTC. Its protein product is CASSQGGMTPYEQYF.

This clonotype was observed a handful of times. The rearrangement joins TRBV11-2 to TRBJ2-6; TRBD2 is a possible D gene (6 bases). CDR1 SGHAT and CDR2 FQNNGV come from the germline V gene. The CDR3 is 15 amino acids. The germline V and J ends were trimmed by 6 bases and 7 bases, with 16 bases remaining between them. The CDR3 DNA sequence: TGTGCCAGCAGGATACTCACCGGGAGAGCCAACGTCCTGACTTTC. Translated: CASRILTGRANVLTF.

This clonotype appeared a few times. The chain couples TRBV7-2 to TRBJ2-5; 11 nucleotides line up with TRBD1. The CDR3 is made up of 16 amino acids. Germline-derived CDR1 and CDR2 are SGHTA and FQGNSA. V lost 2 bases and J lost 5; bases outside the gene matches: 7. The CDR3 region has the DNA TGTGCCAGCAGCTTATGGACAGGGGGCCGGGGGGAGACCCAGTACTTC. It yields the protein CASSLWTGGRGETQYF.

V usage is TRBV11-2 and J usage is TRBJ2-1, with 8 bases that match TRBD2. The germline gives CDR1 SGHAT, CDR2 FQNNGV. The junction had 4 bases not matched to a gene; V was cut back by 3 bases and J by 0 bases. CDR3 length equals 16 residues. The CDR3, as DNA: TGTGCCAGCAGCTTGTTAGCGGGGAGCTCCTACAATGAGCAGTTCTTC. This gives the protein CASSLLAGSSYNEQFF. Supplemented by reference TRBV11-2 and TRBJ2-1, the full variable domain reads EAGVAQSPRYKIIEKRQSVAFWCNPISGHATLYWYQQILGQGPKLLIQFQNNGVVDDSQLPKDRFSAERLKGVDSTLKIQPAKLEDSAVYLCASSLLAGSSYNEQFFGPGTRLTVL.

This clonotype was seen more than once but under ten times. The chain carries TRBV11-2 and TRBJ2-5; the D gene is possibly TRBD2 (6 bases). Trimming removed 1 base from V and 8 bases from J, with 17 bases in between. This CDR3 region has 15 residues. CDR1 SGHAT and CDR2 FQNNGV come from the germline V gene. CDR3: CASSLGRDFYGTQYF. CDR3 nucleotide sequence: TGTGCCAGCAGCTTAGGCCGGGACTTTTATGGTACCCAGTACTTC.

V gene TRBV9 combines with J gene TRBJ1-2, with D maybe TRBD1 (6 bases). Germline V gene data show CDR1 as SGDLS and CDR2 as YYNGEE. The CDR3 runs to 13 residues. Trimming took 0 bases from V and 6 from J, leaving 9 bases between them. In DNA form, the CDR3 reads TGTGCCAGCAGCGTAGGCGGGGGCGATGGCTACACCTTC. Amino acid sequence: CASSVGGGDGYTF.

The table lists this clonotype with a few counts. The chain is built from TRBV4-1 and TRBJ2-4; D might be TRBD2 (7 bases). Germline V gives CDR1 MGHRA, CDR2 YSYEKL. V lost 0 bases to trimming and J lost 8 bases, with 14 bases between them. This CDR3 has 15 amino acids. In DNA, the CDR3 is TGCGCCAGCAGCCAAGATGAGGGGGGGATCGACATTCAGTACTTC. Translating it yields CASSQDEGGIDIQYF.

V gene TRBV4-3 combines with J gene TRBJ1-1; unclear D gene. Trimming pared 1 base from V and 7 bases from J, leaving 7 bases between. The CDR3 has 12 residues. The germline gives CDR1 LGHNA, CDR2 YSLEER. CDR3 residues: CASSQVGYEAFF. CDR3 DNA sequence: TGCGCCAGCAGCCAAGTGGGGTATGAAGCTTTCTTT.

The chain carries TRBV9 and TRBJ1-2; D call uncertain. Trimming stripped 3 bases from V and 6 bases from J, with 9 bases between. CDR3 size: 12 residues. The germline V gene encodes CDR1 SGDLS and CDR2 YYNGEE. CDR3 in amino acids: CASSAEWDGYTF. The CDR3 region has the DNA TGTGCCAGCAGCGCCGAGTGGGATGGCTACACCTTC.

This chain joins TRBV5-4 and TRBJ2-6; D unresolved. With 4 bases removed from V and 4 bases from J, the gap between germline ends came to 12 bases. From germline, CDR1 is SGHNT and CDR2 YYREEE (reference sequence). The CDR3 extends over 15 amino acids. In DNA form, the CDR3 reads TGTGCCAGCAGCCCGCTGGGCCTAGGGGCCAACGTCCTGACTTTC. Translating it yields CASSPLGLGANVLTF.